Presented here are 20 T cell receptor beta chains from one specimen sequenced in a study of CD8+CD57+ T cells in acquired aplastic anemia. Researchers used genomic DNA as the template to profile TCR beta VDJ and CDR3. A single record per CDR3 protein comes from TCRdb applying MiXCR to the reads. Among some 120,000 distinct CDR3 sequences, almost 40% were seen once, and the ten largest hold roughly 3%. Whoever was chosen for sequencing had shown CD8+CD57+ cell expansion by flow cytometry. The sample comprised sorted CD4+, CD8+, or CD8+CD57+ T cells (not recorded which) from PBMCs. These receptors were collected from a human donor with aplastic anemia.

This clonotype was picked up a small number of times. The chain is built from TRBV24-1 and TRBJ1-1, with 10 bases matching TRBD1. Germline loops: CDR1 KGHDR, CDR2 SFDVKD. With 4 bases clipped from V and 5 bases from J, the junction kept 6 bases outside the gene matches. The CDR3 runs 15 residues. The CDR3 sequence is CATSDSDRGRTEAFF. As DNA, the CDR3 is TGTGCCACCAGTGACTCGGACAGGGGGAGAACTGAAGCTTTCTTT.

The chain couples TRBV10-3 to TRBJ1-1; tentative D call: TRBD1 (5 bases). There are 14 residues in the CDR3. Trimming took 10 bases from V and 3 from J, leaving 18 bases between them. The germline V gene has CDR1 ENHRY and CDR2 SYGVKD. The CDR3 bases are TGTGCCAGCAGCCGCCTAGCGGGGCACACTGAAGCTTTCTTT. Its translation is CASSRLAGHTEAFF.

J is TRBJ2-2 and V is TRBV10-3; tentative D call: TRBD2 (6 bases). V was shortened by 8 bases and J by 6 bases, with 13 bases between the two germline ends. Germline V gene lookup returns CDR1 ENHRY and CDR2 SYGVKD. This CDR3 is built from 13 residues. CDR3 in amino acids: CAIFRESAGELFF. The CDR3 nucleotides are TGTGCCATCTTTCGGGAGTCCGCCGGGGAGCTGTTTTTT.

This clonotype occurred many times. The J gene is TRBJ2-7, the V gene TRBV20-1; the match to TRBD2 covers 10 bases. V was pared by 3 bases and J by 5 bases, with 7 bases of the junction left unmatched. Germline CDR1 and CDR2: DFQATT and SNEGSKA (reference sequence). The CDR3 length is 14 residues. CDR3 sequence: CSASLSGRVDEQYF. CDR3 nucleotide sequence: TGCAGTGCTAGTTTAAGCGGGAGGGTCGACGAGCAGTACTTC.

At least ten counts were recorded for this clonotype. This chain connects TRBV11-2 to TRBJ2-3; 8 bases line up with TRBD2. The CDR3 totals 17 residues. After removal of 5 bases from V and 0 bases from J, the junction contained 10 bases not matched to a gene. Germline loops: CDR1 SGHAT, CDR2 FQNNGV. The CDR3 here is CASSQKTSDRSTDTQYF. CDR3 DNA sequence: TGTGCCAGCAGCCAAAAGACTAGCGACCGTAGCACAGATACGCAGTATTTT.

This clonotype is labeled as medium-sized (0.01 to 0.1%). The chain couples TRBV15 to TRBJ2-7, with TRBD1 matching 9 bases. V lost 4 bases and J lost 0; bases outside the gene matches: 4. Looked up from germline, CDR1 is LNHNV and CDR2 is YYDKDF (reference sequence). There are 15 residues in the CDR3. The DNA for the CDR3 is TGTGCCACCAGCAAGGGGACAGGGTACTCCTACGAGCAGTACTTC. It is translated as CATSKGTGYSYEQYF.

Details on this clonotype: A much larger clonotype is one base distant, so this may be a read error. The chain links TRBV6-1 to TRBJ2-7; D might be TRBD1 or TRBD2, each matching 5 bases. V lost 6 bases, J lost 4 bases, and 16 bases lay in between. CDR1 is MNHNS and CDR2 is SASEGT in the germline V gene. CDR3 size: 14 residues. The CDR3 reads CASRVTVGPYEQYF. The CDR3 nucleotides read TGTGCCAGCAGAGTTACTGTGGGACCGTACGAGCAGTACTTC.

This clonotype has only a few counts. A much larger clone lies a single base off, so this may be a read error. The rearrangement joins TRBV19 to TRBJ1-4; a possible D gene is TRBD1 (5 bases). Germline CDR1 and CDR2: LNHDA and SQIVND (reference sequence). V lost 5 bases and J 8 bases, leaving 15 bases between the germline ends. The CDR3 is 14 residues long. The DNA of the CDR3 is TGTGCCAGTAGTCTTGACAGCATGGGGGAAAAACTGTTTTTT. This translates into CASSLDSMGEKLFF.

In this sample, this clonotype turned up many times. The V call is TRBV29-1, the J call TRBJ1-1; D is possibly TRBD1 (6 bases). Germline lookup yields CDR1 SQVTM and CDR2 ANQGSEA. This CDR3 is built from 13 residues. With 4 bases removed from V and 2 bases from J, the gap between germline ends came to 11 bases. The CDR3 loop reads CSVADSKNTEAFF. The CDR3 DNA follows: TGCAGCGTTGCGGACAGCAAAAACACTGAAGCTTTCTTT.

The rearrangement uses TRBV25-1 and TRBJ1-2; D is unclear. This CDR3 is 14 amino acids long. With 4 bases removed from V and 2 bases from J, the gap between germline ends came to 11 bases. The germline CDR1 and CDR2 sequences are MGHDK and SYGVNS. Here the CDR3 DNA reads TGTGCCAGCAGTGCTAGTAGGGAGAACTATGGCTACACCTTC. Amino acid sequence: CASSASRENYGYTF.

As for this clonotype: A much larger clone differs by one base, so this may be a read error. This chain links TRBV5-1 with TRBJ2-6; D unresolved. CDR3 length: 17 amino acids. Germline-derived CDR1 and CDR2 are SGHRS and YFSETQ. V lost 3 bases to trimming and J lost 0 bases, with 13 bases between them. CDR3 region: CASSSVVTHSGANVLTF. In DNA form, the CDR3 reads TGCGCCAGCAGCTCGGTGGTCACCCACTCTGGGGCCAACGTCCTGACTTTC. Full variable domain (missing parts from reference TRBV5-1 and TRBJ2-6): KAGVTQTPRYLIKTRGQQVTLSCSPISGHRSVSWYQQTPGQGLQFLFEYFSETQRNKGNFPGRFSGRQFSNSRSEMNVSTLELGDSALYLCASSSVVTHSGANVLTFGAGSRLTVL.

This clonotype was counted many times. The junction departs from the called germline gene at one end, perhaps through a read error. CDR3 protein: CASSRDGTSVDF. The CDR3 DNA sequence: TGTGCCAGCAGCAGGGACGGGACTAGCGTGGACTTC. The rearrangement joins TRBV7-2 to TRBJ2-7; TRBD2 aligns across 10 bases. There are 12 residues in the CDR3. From germline, CDR1 is SGHTA and CDR2 FQGNSA.

This clonotype was seen at least ten times. The CDR3 protein is CASSMITSSYNSPLHF. Written as DNA, the CDR3 is TGTGCCAGTAGTATGATCACGAGCTCCTATAATTCACCCCTCCACTTT. V usage is TRBV19 and J usage is TRBJ1-6; no clear D. The CDR3 runs to 16 residues. The germline CDR1 and CDR2 sequences are LNHDA and SQIVND (reference sequence). The V gene lost 3 bases and the J gene lost 0 bases, with 9 bases spanning the gap.

Comment on this clonotype: It is likely a read error, because the conserved phenylalanine at the end of the CDR3 is missing. J is TRBJ1-3 and V is TRBV10-3; TRBD1 agrees at 7 bases. The CDR3 is 15 residues long. Germline V gene lookup returns CDR1 ENHRY and CDR2 SYGVKD. CDR3 coding DNA: TGTGCCACCAGTGAGGCCAGGGGGTCTGGAAACACCATATATTCT. Its translation is CATSEARGSGNTIYS.

There are a few counts of this clonotype. The rearrangement joins TRBV6-1 to TRBJ1-1; D is undetermined. Germline CDR1 and CDR2: MNHNS and SASEGT. Deletions cut 6 bases from V and 7 bases from J, with 9 bases between. The CDR3 loop spans 11 amino acids. As DNA, the CDR3 is TGTGCCAGCAGCCCCTGGGTTGAAGCTTTCTTT. Amino acids: CASSPWVEAFF.

This clonotype appeared many times. The chain has TRBV4-2 and TRBJ1-5; D perhaps matches TRBD1 (5 bases). Germline V gene sequence: CDR1 LGHNA, CDR2 YNFKEQ. The CDR3 is 15 residues long. V lost 3 bases, J lost 2 bases, and 11 bases lay in between. The DNA of the CDR3 is TGTGCCAGCAGCCACGACAGCGCTCGCAATCAGCCCCAGCATTTT. This gives the protein CASSHDSARNQPQHF.

The chain couples TRBV6-1 to TRBJ1-6, with 9 bases fitting TRBD1. Germline assignment: CDR1 MNHNS and CDR2 SASEGT. The length of the CDR3 is 13 residues. Trimming cost V 10 bases and J 7 bases; bases outside gene matches: 5. The CDR3 loop is CATSGTGNSPLHF. The CDR3 DNA reads as TGTGCCACCTCCGGGACAGGGAATTCACCCCTCCACTTT.

Details on this clonotype: The junction departs from germline at one end; a sequencing error may be responsible. The genes are TRBV2 and TRBJ1-2, with D perhaps TRBD1 (5 bases). The CDR3 totals 14 residues. Germline CDR1 and CDR2: SNHLY and FYNNEI. The CDR3 DNA reads TGTCCCAGCAGCAAAGGGGAGACCGGGCATGGCTACGCCTTC. As protein: CPSSKGETGHGYAF.

The chain uses TRBV24-1 and TRBJ2-3, with TRBD2 matching over 9 bases. V was clipped by 10 bases and J by 3 bases; unmatched bases: 7. The CDR3 contains 14 residues. Germline values: CDR1 KGHDR, CDR2 SFDVKD. The CDR3 region has the DNA TGTGCCACAAGAGCGGGGGGTTGGACAGATACGCAGTATTTT. Translated, it gives CATRAGGWTDTQYF.

The chain is built from TRBV7-6 and TRBJ2-2; 9 bases are a match to TRBD2. V shed 5 bases and J 1 base; nucleotides not matched to a gene: 14. CDR1 is SGHVS, CDR2 FNYEAQ, per germline. This CDR3 spans 19 amino acids. The CDR3 DNA sequence: TGTGCCAGCAGCCTCCCCGCCCGGCCTAGCGGGGTGAACACCGGGGAGCTGTTTTTT. It codes for CASSLPARPSGVNTGELFF.